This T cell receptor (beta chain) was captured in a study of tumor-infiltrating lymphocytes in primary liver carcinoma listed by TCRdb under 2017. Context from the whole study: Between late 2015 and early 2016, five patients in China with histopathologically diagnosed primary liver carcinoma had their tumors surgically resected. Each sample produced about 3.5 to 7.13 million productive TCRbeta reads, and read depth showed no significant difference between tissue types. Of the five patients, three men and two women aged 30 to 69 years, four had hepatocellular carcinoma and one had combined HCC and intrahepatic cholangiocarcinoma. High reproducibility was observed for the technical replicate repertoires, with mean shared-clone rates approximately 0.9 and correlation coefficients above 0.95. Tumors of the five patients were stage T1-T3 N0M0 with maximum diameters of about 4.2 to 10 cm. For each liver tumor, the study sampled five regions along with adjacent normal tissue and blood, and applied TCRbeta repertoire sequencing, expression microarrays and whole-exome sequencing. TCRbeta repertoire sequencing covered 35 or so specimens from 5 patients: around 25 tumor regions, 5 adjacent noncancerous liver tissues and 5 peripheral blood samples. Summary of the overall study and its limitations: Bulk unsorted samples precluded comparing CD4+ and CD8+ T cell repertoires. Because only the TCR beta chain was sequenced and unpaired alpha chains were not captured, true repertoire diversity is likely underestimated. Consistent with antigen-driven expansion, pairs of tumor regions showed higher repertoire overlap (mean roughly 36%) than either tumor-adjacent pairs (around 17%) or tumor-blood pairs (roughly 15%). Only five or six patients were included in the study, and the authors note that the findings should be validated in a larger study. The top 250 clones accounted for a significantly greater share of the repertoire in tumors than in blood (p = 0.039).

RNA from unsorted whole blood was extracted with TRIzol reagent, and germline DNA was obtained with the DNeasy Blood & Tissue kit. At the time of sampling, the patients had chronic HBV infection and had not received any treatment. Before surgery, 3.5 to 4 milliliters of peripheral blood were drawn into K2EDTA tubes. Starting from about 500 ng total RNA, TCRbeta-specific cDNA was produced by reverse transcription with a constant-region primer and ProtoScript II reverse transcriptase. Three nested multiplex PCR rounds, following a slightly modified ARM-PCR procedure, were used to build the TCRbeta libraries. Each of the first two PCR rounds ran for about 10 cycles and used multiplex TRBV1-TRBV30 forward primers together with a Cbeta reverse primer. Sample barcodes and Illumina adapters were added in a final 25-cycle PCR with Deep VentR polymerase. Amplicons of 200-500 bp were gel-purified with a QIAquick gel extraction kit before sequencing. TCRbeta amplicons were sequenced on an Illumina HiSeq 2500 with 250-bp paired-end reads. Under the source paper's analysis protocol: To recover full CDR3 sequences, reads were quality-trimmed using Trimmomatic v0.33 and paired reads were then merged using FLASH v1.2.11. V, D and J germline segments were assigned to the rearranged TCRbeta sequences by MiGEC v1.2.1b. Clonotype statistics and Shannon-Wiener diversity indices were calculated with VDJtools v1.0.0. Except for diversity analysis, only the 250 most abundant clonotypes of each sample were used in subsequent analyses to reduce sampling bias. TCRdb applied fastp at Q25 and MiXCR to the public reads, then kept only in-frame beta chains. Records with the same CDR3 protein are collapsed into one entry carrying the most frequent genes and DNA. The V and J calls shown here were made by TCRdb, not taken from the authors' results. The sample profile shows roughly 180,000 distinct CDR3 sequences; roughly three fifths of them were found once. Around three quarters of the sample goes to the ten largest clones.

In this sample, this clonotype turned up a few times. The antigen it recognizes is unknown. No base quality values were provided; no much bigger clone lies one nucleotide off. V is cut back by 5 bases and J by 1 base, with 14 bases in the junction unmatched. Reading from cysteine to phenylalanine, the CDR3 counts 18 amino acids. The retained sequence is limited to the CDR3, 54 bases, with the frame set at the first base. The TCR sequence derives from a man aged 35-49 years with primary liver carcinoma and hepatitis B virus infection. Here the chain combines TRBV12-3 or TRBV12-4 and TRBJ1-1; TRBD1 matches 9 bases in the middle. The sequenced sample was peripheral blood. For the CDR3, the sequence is CASSGGTGRLVENTEAFF. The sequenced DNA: TGTGCCAGCAGTGGGGGGACAGGGAGGTTGGTCGAGAACACTGAAGCTTTCTTT.